This TCR beta chain was obtained from a study of radiation and T cells in renal cell carcinoma (dated by TCRdb to 2018 to 2021). About the investigation overall: Samples came from a clinical trial, in which primary renal cell carcinomas received 15 Gy stereotactic body radiation therapy followed by nephrectomy 4 weeks later. In total, more than 50 samples underwent TCR beta sequencing: roughly 26 tumors plus 27 peripheral blood samples. Across all 55 or so samples, 4,016,671 unique CDR3 nucleotide sequences, encoding 2 million to 3 million unique CDR3 amino acid sequences, were identified.

TCR beta libraries were generated from genomic DNA with the immunoSEQ kit, following the manufacturer's recommendations. To prepare the libraries, a first multiplex PCR with proprietary primers was run, followed by a second PCR that added unique barcodes, and a bead cleanup was done after each round. A kit-provided positive control reaction and a negative control reaction were included in every sample batch. The final libraries were assessed on an Agilent 4200 TapeStation D1000 ScreenTape, pooled by volume, and quantified by qPCR. An Illumina NextSeq500 fitted with a MidOutput 150-cycle cartridge performed the sequencing, running 156 Read1 cycles and 15 Index1 cycles with the kit's custom primers. The pooled library was loaded at approximately 0.92 pM, and approximately 20% PhiX control was spiked in. The authors processed their data as follows. Vendor-processed data were analyzed in R, and a clonotype was defined as all T cells sharing the same CDR3 nucleotide sequence. For clone abundance analyses, frequencies were normalized to the 10,000 most abundant clones per sample. Public T cell clones, which averaged fewer than five per sample, were excluded before analysis. Tumor-enriched clonotypes and baseline blood-enriched clonotypes were defined as those with an abundance difference of at least 32-fold between compartments. Clonotypes expanded or contracted between blood time points were identified with a beta-binomial differential abundance model. The Baroni-Urbani and Buser coefficient was used to measure tumor-blood repertoire similarity, and groups were compared with two-tailed Wilcoxon tests in R. TCRdb took over this immuneACCESS table, retaining in-frame rearrangements with V and J assigned. Such tables are incomplete; in checked studies, under half of the missing clones stem from an unresolved V gene, and the remainder is unexplained. Clone size and V and J calls were adopted from that table, with D and trimming inferred from the DNA. Recorded for this sample are 150,000 or so clones; about 87% of them occurred a single time. In total, the top ten clones hold around 4.4% of the sample.

Broader findings and caveats from the paper: No pretreatment tumor biopsies were available, so the baseline intratumoral presence of clonotypes could not be determined. In blood, the top tumor clonotypes increased between baseline and 2 weeks post-radiation and then shrank by 4 weeks, which suggests that tumor-resident clones expanded only transiently. Blood repertoire dynamics were not followed beyond 4 weeks after treatment. The single-armed trial design could not address effects of radiation dose or scheduling on the TCR repertoire.

Details on this clone: Its recognized antigen is unknown. No base quality values were provided; no much bigger clone lies one nucleotide off.

The time point label, read with the paper, signifies: baseline pretreatment blood. The treatment or condition tag for this specimen amounts to: 15 Gy SBRT to primary tumor, nephrectomy 4 weeks later. To follow tumor-enriched clonotypes, peripheral blood was collected serially from radiation-treated patients at baseline and again at 2 weeks and 4 weeks after SBRT. Renal cell carcinoma with clear cell pathology was present in all patients. The QIAamp DNA Blood Mini Kit (Qiagen) was used to prepare genomic DNA for TCR sequencing. The analyses included only samples that passed all quality control checks. The germline V gene gives CDR1 as SGHRS and CDR2 as YFSETQ. Ends trimmed: V by 7 bases, J by 4 bases; bases unmatched to a gene: 8. Including the terminal cysteine and phenylalanine, the CDR3 comprises 14 residues. Only the CDR3 DNA stays, 42 bases, in frame from base 1.

The material sequenced was blood, taken from a patient whose treatment included radiotherapy and nephrectomy. The chain links TRBV5-1 with TRBJ1-1, with 9 bases in between that match TRBD1. The sequence was collected from a woman aged 70-85 years with renal cell carcinoma. CDR3 reads: CASRTGEGPTEAFF. Here is the DNA: TGCGCCAGCCGGACAGGGGAGGGTCCCACTGAAGCTTTCTTT.